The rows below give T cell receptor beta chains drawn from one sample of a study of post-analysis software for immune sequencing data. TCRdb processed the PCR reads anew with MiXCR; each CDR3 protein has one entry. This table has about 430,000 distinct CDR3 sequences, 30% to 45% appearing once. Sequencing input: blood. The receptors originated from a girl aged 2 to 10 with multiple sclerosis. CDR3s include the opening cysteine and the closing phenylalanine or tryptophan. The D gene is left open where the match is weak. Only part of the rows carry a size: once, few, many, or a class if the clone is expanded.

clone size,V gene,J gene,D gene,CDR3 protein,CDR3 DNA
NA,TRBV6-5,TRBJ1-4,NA,CASSPAGVTNEKLFF,TGTGCCAGCAGCCCGGCAGGGGTCACTAATGAAAAACTGTTTTTT
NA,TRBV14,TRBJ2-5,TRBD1,CASSPRTGGYETQYF,TGTGCCAGCAGCCCCCGGACAGGGGGCTATGAGACCCAGTACTTC
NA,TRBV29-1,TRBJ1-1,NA,CSAVLSVQGTEAFF,TGCAGCGCTGTCCTCTCGGTTCAGGGCACTGAAGCTTTCTTT
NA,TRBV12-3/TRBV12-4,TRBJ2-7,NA,CASSLGRTHLSYEQYF,TGTGCCAGCAGTTTAGGAAGGACTCACCTCTCCTACGAGCAGTACTTC
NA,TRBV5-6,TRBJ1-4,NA,CASSLLSGVNEKLFF,TGTGCCAGCAGCTTGTTATCCGGCGTTAATGAAAAACTGTTTTTT
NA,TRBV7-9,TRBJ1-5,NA,CASSLGHPRGSGNQPQHF,TGTGCCAGCAGCTTAGGGCATCCCAGGGGATCCGGCAATCAGCCCCAGCATTTT
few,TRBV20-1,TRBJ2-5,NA,CSASNREIIETQYF,TGCAGTGCTAGCAACAGGGAAATCATCGAGACCCAGTACTTC
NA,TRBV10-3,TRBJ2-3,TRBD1,CAISERGGGTDTQYF,TGTGCCATCAGTGAGAGAGGGGGCGGCACAGATACGCAGTATTTT
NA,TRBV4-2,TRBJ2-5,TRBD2,CASSQDESSGGYEQYF,TGTGCCAGCAGCCAAGATGAGTCTAGCGGGGGTTATGAGCAGTACTTC
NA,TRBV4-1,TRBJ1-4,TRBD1,CASSQDDRDEKLFF,TGCGCCAGCAGCCAAGATGACAGGGATGAAAAACTGTTTTTT
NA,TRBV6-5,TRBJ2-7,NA,CASSDSKGFYEQYF,TGTGCCAGCAGTGACTCGAAGGGTTTTTACGAGCAGTACTTC
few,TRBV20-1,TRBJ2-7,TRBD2,CSARAGTNQGEQYF,TGTAGTGCTAGAGCCGGGACTAATCAAGGGGAGCAGTACTTC
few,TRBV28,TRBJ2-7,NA,CASSFIFPQGTYEQYF,TGTGCCAGCAGTTTCATATTCCCACAGGGAACCTACGAGCAGTACTTC
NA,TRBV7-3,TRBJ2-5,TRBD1,CASSLGQGIYGQYF,TGTGCCAGCAGCTTGGGACAGGGGATCTACGGGCAGTACTTC
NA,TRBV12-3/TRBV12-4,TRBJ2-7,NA,CASSYNSYEQYF,TGTGCCAGCAGTTACAATTCCTACGAGCAGTACTTC
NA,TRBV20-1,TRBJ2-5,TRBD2,CSASSTGTSGTPFGQYF,TGCAGTGCCAGCTCGACCGGGACTAGCGGGACCCCCTTCGGGCAGTACTTC
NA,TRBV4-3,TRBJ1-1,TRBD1,CASSQDWDRGKAFF,TGCGCCAGCAGCCAAGACTGGGACAGGGGGAAAGCTTTCTTT
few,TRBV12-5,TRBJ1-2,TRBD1,CASGLSTGRYGYTF,TGTGCTAGTGGTTTGTCGACAGGGCGGTATGGCTACACCTTC
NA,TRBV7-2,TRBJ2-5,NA,CASSLDGPGRGQETQYF,TGTGCCAGCAGCTTAGACGGCCCCGGGAGGGGGCAGGAGACCCAGTACTTC
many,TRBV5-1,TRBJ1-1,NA,CASSLAGGYTEAFF,TGCGCCAGCAGCTTGGCTGGGGGGTACACTGAAGCTTTCTTT
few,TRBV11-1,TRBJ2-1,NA,CASSYLIPDEQFF,TGTGCCAGCAGCTACCTAATACCGGATGAGCAGTTCTTC
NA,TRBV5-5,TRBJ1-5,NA,CASSLHSNQPQHF,TGTGCCAGCAGCTTACATAGCAATCAGCCCCAGCATTTT
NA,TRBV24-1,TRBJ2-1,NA,CATGGDIPTHEQFF,TGTGCCACGGGGGGGGACATTCCCACCCATGAGCAGTTCTTC
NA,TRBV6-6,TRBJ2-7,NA,CASSPEMRYEQYF,TGTGCCAGCAGCCCTGAAATGAGGTACGAGCAGTACTTC
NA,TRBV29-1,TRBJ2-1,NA,CSVGYRLEQFF,TGCAGCGTCGGCTACAGGCTCGAGCAGTTCTTC
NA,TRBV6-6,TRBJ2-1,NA,CASSYRQGEGDEQFF,TGTGCCAGCAGTTACAGGCAGGGGGAGGGGGATGAGCAGTTCTTC
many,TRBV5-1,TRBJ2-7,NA,CASSLEQGYEQYF,TGCGCCAGCAGCTTGGAGCAGGGGTACGAGCAGTACTTC
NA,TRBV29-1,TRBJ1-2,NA,CSVVNGLNYGYTF,TGCAGCGTTGTCAACGGACTAAACTATGGCTACACCTTC
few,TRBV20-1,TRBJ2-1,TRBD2,CSARVWLAGSYNEQFF,TGCAGTGCTAGAGTTTGGCTAGCGGGGTCCTACAATGAGCAGTTCTTC
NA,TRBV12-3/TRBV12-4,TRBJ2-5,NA,CASSLRGLETQYF,TGTGCCAGCAGTTTAAGGGGGTTGGAGACCCAGTACTTC
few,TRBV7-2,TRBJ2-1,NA,CASSARTGTAGNEQFF,TGTGCCAGCAGCGCGAGAACCGGGACAGCGGGGAATGAGCAGTTCTTC
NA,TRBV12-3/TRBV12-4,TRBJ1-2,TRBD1,CASSRQGGYTF,TGTGCCAGCAGTCGACAGGGAGGTTACACCTTC
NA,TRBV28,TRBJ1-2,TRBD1,CASSQGAGGYTF,TGTGCCAGCAGCCAGGGGGCCGGAGGCTACACCTTC
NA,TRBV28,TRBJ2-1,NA,CASSSLGAGVMEFF,TGTGCCAGCAGTTCTCTGGGGGCGGGAGTGATGGAGTTCTTC
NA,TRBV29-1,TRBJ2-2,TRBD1,CSVPDRENTGELFF,TGCAGCGTTCCCGACAGGGAGAACACCGGGGAGCTGTTTTTT
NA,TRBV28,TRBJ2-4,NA,CASRGPDTLAKNIQYF,TGTGCCAGCAGGGGCCCGGACACTTTAGCCAAAAACATTCAGTACTTC
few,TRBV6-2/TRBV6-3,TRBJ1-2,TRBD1,CASSYRGRGPYGYTF,TGTGCCAGCAGTTACAGGGGGCGCGGACCCTATGGCTACACCTTC
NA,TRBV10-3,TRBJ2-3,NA,CAIRPGTKGADTQYF,TGTGCCATCAGACCCGGGACTAAGGGGGCAGATACGCAGTATTTT
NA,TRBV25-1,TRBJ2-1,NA,CASSFGGQIYNEQFF,TGTGCCAGCAGCTTCGGGGGGCAGATCTACAATGAGCAGTTCTTC
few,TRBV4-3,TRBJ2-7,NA,CASSQDYWGGGEQYF,TGCGCCAGCAGCCAAGACTATTGGGGTGGAGGGGAGCAGTACTTC
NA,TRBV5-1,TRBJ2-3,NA,CASSLQDSDTQYF,TGCGCCAGCAGCTTGCAGGATTCAGATACGCAGTATTTT
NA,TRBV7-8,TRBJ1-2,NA,CASSLRDGESANYGYTF,TGTGCCAGCAGCCTCCGGGACGGCGAATCAGCTAACTATGGCTACACCTTC
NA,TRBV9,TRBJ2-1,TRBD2,CASSVEGLAVYNEQFF,TGTGCCAGCAGCGTAGAGGGACTAGCGGTCTACAATGAGCAGTTCTTC
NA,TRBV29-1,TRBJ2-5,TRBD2,CSVARTSDQETQYF,TGCAGCGTTGCGCGCACTAGCGACCAAGAGACCCAGTACTTC
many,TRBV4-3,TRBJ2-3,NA,CASSQDGLAPTDTQYF,TGCGCCAGCAGCCAAGATGGGCTAGCGCCCACAGATACGCAGTATTTT
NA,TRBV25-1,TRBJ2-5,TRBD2,CASSDGWASGGRETQYF,TGTGCCAGCAGCGACGGATGGGCTAGCGGGGGCCGGGAGACCCAGTACTTC